A single sample is the source of the 22 T cell receptor beta chains below, sequenced in a study of blood T cells in healthy people across ages. A second 7 to 11 cycle PCR used barcoded and J-beta primers. From the 5' RACE reads, TCRdb called clonotypes with MiXCR, one entry per CDR3 protein. Found here are roughly 1,500,000 distinct CDR3 sequences, around 39% of them singletons; the top ten hold 7% to 9%. Sequencing used blood. All receptors come from a woman aged 18-30 years in good health.

CDR3 in amino acids: CASTDRAETQYF. CDR3 bases: TGTGCCAGCACGGATAGGGCAGAGACCCAGTACTTC. The chain employs TRBV12-3 or TRBV12-4 and TRBJ2-5, with D unclear. The CDR3 consists of 12 residues. With 7 bases removed from V and 4 bases from J, the gap between germline ends came to 10 bases.

This clonotype was observed a few times. This chain connects TRBV6-2 or TRBV6-3 to TRBJ2-5; 11 bases are a match to TRBD2. This CDR3 contains 15 residues. With V trimmed by 2 bases and J by 5 bases, 4 bases remained unmatched. Per the germline V gene, CDR1 is MNHEY and CDR2 is SVGEGT. CDR3 in amino acids: CASSYPGLAVETQYF. CDR3 in DNA: TGTGCCAGCAGTTACCCGGGACTAGCGGTGGAGACCCAGTACTTC.

The chain has TRBV3-1 and TRBJ2-5, with 7 bases matching TRBD1. There are 15 residues in the CDR3. Looked up from germline, CDR1 is LGHDT and CDR2 is YNNKEL (reference sequence). V trimming: 3 bases; J trimming: 2 bases; junction bases outside the gene matches: 6. DNA for the CDR3: TGTGCCAGCAGCCAGCTAGGACAGGTTCAAGAGACCCAGTACTTC. The encoded protein is CASSQLGQVQETQYF.

This clonotype has only a few counts. The chain combines TRBV5-1 with TRBJ1-1; tentatively, D is TRBD1 (5 bases). The CDR3 covers 17 residues. The V end was cut by 4 bases, the J end by 4 bases, with 23 bases between. Germline V CDR1 and CDR2: SGHRS, YFSETQ. The CDR3 is CASSLADGGTSGTEAFF. The CDR3 DNA is TGCGCCAGCAGCCTGGCAGACGGGGGGACGAGTGGCACTGAAGCTTTCTTT. Variable domain in full (rest from reference TRBV5-1 and TRBJ1-1): KAGVTQTPRYLIKTRGQQVTLSCSPISGHRSVSWYQQTPGQGLQFLFEYFSETQRNKGNFPGRFSGRQFSNSRSEMNVSTLELGDSALYLCASSLADGGTSGTEAFFGQGTRLTVV.

The chain uses TRBV6-1 and TRBJ1-2, with 7 bases identical to TRBD1. The germline V gene encodes CDR1 MNHNS and CDR2 SASEGT. The length of the CDR3 is 16 residues. J was trimmed by 2 bases and V by 7 bases; bases with no gene match: 13. CDR3 protein: CASNTGTDYNNYGYTF. CDR3 DNA: TGTGCCAGCAATACCGGGACAGATTATAACAACTATGGCTACACCTTC.

This clonotype occurred a few times. The V gene is TRBV6-2 or TRBV6-3, the J gene TRBJ2-1; no definite D call. V gave up 6 bases and J gave up 0 bases, with 12 bases separating them. Germline lookup yields CDR1 MNHEY and CDR2 SVGEGT. There are 15 residues in the CDR3. The DNA for the CDR3 is TGTGCCAGCAGACCCCACAGTAACTCCTACAATGAGCAGTTCTTC. This gives the protein CASRPHSNSYNEQFF.

The chain is built from TRBV7-2 and TRBJ1-2; a possible D gene is TRBD1 (5 bases). The CDR3 totals 15 residues. Germline V lookup: CDR1 SGHTA, CDR2 FQGNSA. V was shortened by 5 bases and J by 2 bases, with 15 bases between the two germline ends. In DNA, the CDR3 is TGTGCCAGCAGCCCAGAAGGGGCGTTAAACTATGGCTACACCTTC. It specifies CASSPEGALNYGYTF.

In its sample, this clonotype was seen a few times. The rearrangement joins TRBV5-1 to TRBJ2-1, with a possible D match to TRBD2 (6 bases). CDR3 size: 15 residues. Germline lookup yields CDR1 SGHRS and CDR2 YFSETQ. Trimming took off 0 bases at V and 4 bases at J, with 11 bases between the two ends. CDR3 region: CASSLVTGAYNEQFF. As DNA, the CDR3 is TGCGCCAGCAGCTTGGTCACGGGAGCATACAATGAGCAGTTCTTC.

The V and J genes are TRBV7-6 and TRBJ2-7, with D possibly TRBD2 on 7 matching bases. Gene TRBJ2-5 matches the end of the DNA better, so the J call may be wrong. This CDR3 spans 15 amino acids. Germline values: CDR1 SGHVS, CDR2 FNYEAQ. The DNA for the CDR3 is TGTGCCAGCAGTCACGCAGCGGGAACAGGGGAGACCCAGTACTTC. Protein product: CASSHAAGTGETQYF.

The rearrangement uses TRBV5-1 and TRBJ2-1; perhaps TRBD2 as D (5 bases). CDR1 and CDR2 from the germline V gene are SGHRS and YFSETQ. This CDR3 has 12 residues. V was cut by 9 bases and J by 10 bases, with 17 bases left in between. In nucleotides, the CDR3 is TGCGCCACCACCACTAGGGCCGGAGAGCAGTTCTTC. Protein: CATTTRAGEQFF. Using reference TRBV5-1 and TRBJ2-1 for the parts outside the CDR3, the full variable domain is KAGVTQTPRYLIKTRGQQVTLSCSPISGHRSVSWYQQTPGQGLQFLFEYFSETQRNKGNFPGRFSGRQFSNSRSEMNVSTLELGDSALYLCATTTRAGEQFFGPGTRLTVL.

The J gene is TRBJ1-6, the V gene TRBV6-5, with 8 nucleotides matching TRBD1. The CDR3 spans 14 residues. The junction had 5 bases not matched to a gene; V was cut back by 7 bases and J by 6 bases. Germline-derived CDR1 and CDR2 are MNHEY and SVGAGI. CDR3 loop: CASKRTGCNSPLHF. The CDR3 DNA follows: TGTGCCAGCAAGAGGACAGGGTGTAATTCACCCCTCCACTTT.

This clonotype has more than one count but fewer than ten. The chain is built from TRBV7-6 and TRBJ2-3; 11 bases fit TRBD1. CDR1 and CDR2 from the germline V gene are SGHVS and FNYEAQ. This CDR3 contains 18 residues. The ends lost 3 bases at V and 5 bases at J; junction bases unmatched: 13. CDR3 amino acids: CASSFRDRGALLIDTQYF. The CDR3 nucleotides read TGTGCCAGCAGCTTCCGGGACAGGGGGGCACTTCTGATAGATACGCAGTATTTT.

In its sample, this clonotype was seen a few times. V and J are TRBV20-1 and TRBJ2-3; TRBD1 matches 7 bases. V shed 6 bases, J shed 3 bases, and the junction held 12 bases outside the gene matches. The CDR3 is 15 residues long. CDR1 and CDR2 from the germline V gene are DFQATT and SNEGSKA (reference sequence). The CDR3 nucleotides are TGCAGTGCAAGGGGGCGGGCGATCGTTACAGATACGCAGTATTTT. It codes for CSARGRAIVTDTQYF.

The chain uses TRBV12-3 or TRBV12-4 and TRBJ2-3; TRBD1 matches at 7 bases. The junction had 6 bases not matched to a gene; V was cut back by 10 bases and J by 2 bases. CDR3 length: 13 residues. CDR3 region: CATTGAYTDTQYF. The CDR3 DNA reads TGTGCCACCACAGGGGCTTACACAGATACGCAGTATTTT.

In its sample, this clonotype was seen a few times. V is TRBV12-3 or TRBV12-4 and J is TRBJ2-3; 8 bases fit TRBD2. The CDR3 is made up of 17 amino acids. After removal of 7 bases from V and 6 bases from J, the junction contained 18 bases not matched to a gene. CDR3 region: CASTLPGYGGARDTQYF. The CDR3 region has the DNA TGTGCCAGCACCTTACCCGGCTACGGGGGGGCCAGGGATACGCAGTATTTT.

In its sample, this clonotype was seen a few times. The V and J genes are TRBV2 and TRBJ1-2; D is perhaps TRBD1 (6 bases). V was pared by 4 bases and J by 4 bases, with 10 bases between. CDR1 is SNHLY, CDR2 FYNNEI, per germline. The CDR3 spans 13 residues. CDR3 sequence reads: CASSGEGGYGYTF. CDR3 sequence (DNA): TGTGCCAGCAGTGGGGAGGGGGGCTATGGCTACACCTTC.

The V gene is TRBV15, the J gene TRBJ2-4; D remains unclear. With the DNA end fitting TRBJ2-7 better, the J assignment may be wrong. This CDR3 comprises 13 residues. CDR1 is LNHNV, CDR2 YYDKDF, per germline (reference sequence). In DNA form, the CDR3 reads TGTGCCACCAGCGGCGCAGAAGACTACGAGCAGTACTTC. Its translation is CATSGAEDYEQYF.

The chain carries TRBV3-1 and TRBJ2-1; TRBD2 matches 9 bases. Germline V gene data show CDR1 as LGHDT and CDR2 as YNNKEL (reference sequence). Trimming removed 4 bases from V and 2 bases from J; junction bases left unmatched: 6. The CDR3 covers 16 residues. The CDR3 bases are TGTGCCAGCAGCCGGATAGCGGGAGTGACCTACAATGAGCAGTTCTTC. Translating it yields CASSRIAGVTYNEQFF.

V is TRBV6-6 and J is TRBJ1-2; D might be TRBD1 (5 bases). Germline CDR1 MNHNY, CDR2 SVGAGI (reference sequence). Trimming pared 0 bases from V and 4 bases from J, leaving 12 bases between. The CDR3 has 15 amino acids. The CDR3 here is CASSYSSGAVYGYTF. As DNA, the CDR3 is TGTGCCAGCAGTTACTCGAGTGGGGCGGTCTATGGCTACACCTTC.

Worth noting for this clonotype: One junction end disagrees with the germline gene, perhaps due to a read error. The CDR3 nucleotides are TGCAGTGTAGGCGGGGCCTACCAAGGGACCCAGTACTTC. Translation gives CSVGGAYQGTQYF. This rearrangement joins TRBV20-1 to TRBJ2-5; D might be TRBD2 (6 bases). Germline loops: CDR1 DFQATT, CDR2 SNEGSKA (reference sequence). This CDR3 comprises 13 residues.

This clonotype was seen a few times. V gene TRBV6-1 combines with J gene TRBJ2-1, with D possibly TRBD2 on 5 matching bases. CDR3 length equals 12 residues. Trimming pared 7 bases from V and 3 bases from J, leaving 7 bases between. Germline V gene data show CDR1 as MNHNS and CDR2 as SASEGT. CDR3 sequence (DNA): TGTGCCAGCACCGACTACTACAATGAGCAGTTCTTC. It encodes CASTDYYNEQFF.

The chain uses TRBV15 and TRBJ2-7; D gene ambiguous. The CDR3 is 13 residues long. Per germline, CDR1 LNHNV and CDR2 YYDKDF (reference sequence). Trimming took off 1 base at V and 6 bases at J, with 10 bases between the two ends. CDR3 in DNA: TGTGCCACCAGCAGAGCCGAACGGAGCGAGCAGTACTTC. Translating gives CATSRAERSEQYF.